Following are 9 T cell receptor beta chains from one sample sequenced in a study of cytomegalovirus exposure and HLA in healthy donors. PCR amplification relied on 60 Vbeta primers (plus 13 Jbeta primers). Profiling relied on immunoSEQ multiplex PCR, and the TCRdb table lists in-frame clones only, not all of them. The sample has some 130,000 clones; 76% are singletons. Sequencing was performed on PBMCs. These receptors were collected from a middle-aged man in good health and CMV-seronegative.

The chain joins TRBV30 to TRBJ2-7, with D possibly matching TRBD2 (7 bases). Germline CDR1 GTSNPN, CDR2 SVGIG (reference sequence). With 4 bases removed from V and 1 base from J, the gap between germline ends came to 14 bases. This CDR3 is 14 amino acids long. CDR3 loop: CAWTGGARSYEQYF. The CDR3 DNA follows: TGTGCCTGGACGGGGGGCGCAAGGTCCTACGAGCAGTACTTC.

J is TRBJ2-5 and V is TRBV10-3; 7 positions match TRBD1. V shed 4 bases, J shed 1 base, and the junction held 0 bases outside the gene matches. CDR1 ENHRY and CDR2 SYGVKD come from the germline V gene. The CDR3 is 13 amino acids. The CDR3 nucleotides read TGTGCCATCAGTGGACAGGGCCAAGAGACCCAGTACTTC. Translated, it gives CAISGQGQETQYF.

The gene calls are TRBV5-6 and TRBJ2-2, with a tentative D call TRBD2 (5 bases). The V end lost 0 bases, the J end lost 1 base, and 10 bases lay between the germline ends. Germline V lookup: CDR1 SGHDT, CDR2 YYEEEE. The CDR3 totals 16 residues. CDR3 DNA: TGTGCCAGCAGCTTGGATTACGGAGGGAACACCGGGGAGCTGTTTTTT. Its protein is CASSLDYGGNTGELFF.

The table lists this clone with a few counts. CDR3: CASSMNTEAFF. The CDR3 nucleotides are TGCGCCAGCAGTATGAACACTGAAGCTTTCTTT. This chain uses TRBV4-3 with TRBJ1-1; no clear D. Germline V CDR1 and CDR2: LGHNA, YSLEER. This CDR3 spans 11 amino acids. Trimming left V 6 bases short and J 0 bases short, with 2 bases between.

The V call is TRBV19, the J call TRBJ1-5, with D possibly matching TRBD1 (5 bases). The CDR3 is 18 residues long. Germline V gene data show CDR1 as LNHDA and CDR2 as SQIVND (reference sequence). Trimming took 0 bases from V and 2 from J, leaving 17 bases between them. Written as DNA, the CDR3 is TGTGCCAGTAGTATAGATCAGGTTGGACAAGTCGGCAATCAGCCCCAGCATTTT. Its protein product is CASSIDQVGQVGNQPQHF.

The gene calls are TRBV5-6 and TRBJ2-7; 7 nucleotides align to TRBD1. Germline V lookup: CDR1 SGHDT, CDR2 YYEEEE. This CDR3 has 14 residues. V dropped 0 bases and J dropped 2; count of bases not matched to a gene: 2. CDR3 in DNA: TGTGCCAGCAGCTTGGGGACAGGACCCTACGAGCAGTACTTC. Translating gives CASSLGTGPYEQYF.

The chain couples TRBV6-5 to TRBJ1-4; no firm D call. CDR1 is MNHEY, CDR2 SVGAGI, per germline. There are 14 residues in the CDR3. The ends were cut back, 6 bases at V and 8 bases at J, with 16 bases in the middle. The CDR3 DNA is TGTGCCAGCAGATCCGGAGGTAGTGGGGAAAAACTGTTTTTT. This encodes CASRSGGSGEKLFF.

The chain uses TRBV9 and TRBJ2-7, with TRBD2 as a possible D gene (6 bases). Trimming took 4 bases from V and 3 from J, leaving 20 bases between them. Looked up from germline, CDR1 is SGDLS and CDR2 is YYNGEE. This CDR3 has 16 residues. The CDR3 reads CASSPRQDYDYYEQYF. The CDR3 region has the DNA TGTGCCAGCAGCCCCCGCCAGGACTACGATTACTACGAGCAGTACTTC.

J is TRBJ2-7 and V is TRBV18; possible D gene TRBD1, 5 bases. V gave up 6 bases and J gave up 3 bases, with 12 bases separating them. The CDR3 has 13 residues. Germline V gene data show CDR1 as KGHSH and CDR2 as LQKENI. In DNA form, the CDR3 reads TGTGCCAGCTCCCTGGACATAGACTACGAGCAGTACTTC. It specifies CASSLDIDYEQYF.